This TCR beta chain was recovered during a study of graft-versus-host responses after intestinal transplantation. Study as a whole: Transplant types were multivisceral, liver-intestinal, or isolated intestinal. Anti-thymocyte globulin served as induction for all recipients, who then took tacrolimus and steroids for about three years.

As regards this clone: Antigen unknown. The junction and the germline gene differ at one end; a read error may be behind it.

Profiled with immunoSEQ multiplex PCR; TCRdb holds only in-frame clones, not every one. The top ten hold around 0.1% of the sample, which has 70,000 to 95,000 clones, approximately 87% seen once. Study-wide points: In recipient marrow, GvH clones were found, and some appeared first in ileum or blood. Levels of circulating GvH clones at their peak were associated with early post-transplant HvG declines.

This TCR was sampled from a human donor who received an intestinal transplant. The material was unstimulated CD4+ T cells sorted from spleen or lymph node cells, obtained before intestinal transplant.

CDR3: CASSSVPPSGGWLNEQFF. The CDR3 DNA follows: TGTGCTAGCAGCTCCGTCCCCCCTAGCGGGGGGTGGCTCAATGAGCAGTTCTTC. This chain links TRBV7-7 with TRBJ2-1; TRBD2 matches 11 bases. The CDR3 totals 18 residues. The germline CDR1 and CDR2 sequences are SSHAT and FNYEAQ (reference sequence).